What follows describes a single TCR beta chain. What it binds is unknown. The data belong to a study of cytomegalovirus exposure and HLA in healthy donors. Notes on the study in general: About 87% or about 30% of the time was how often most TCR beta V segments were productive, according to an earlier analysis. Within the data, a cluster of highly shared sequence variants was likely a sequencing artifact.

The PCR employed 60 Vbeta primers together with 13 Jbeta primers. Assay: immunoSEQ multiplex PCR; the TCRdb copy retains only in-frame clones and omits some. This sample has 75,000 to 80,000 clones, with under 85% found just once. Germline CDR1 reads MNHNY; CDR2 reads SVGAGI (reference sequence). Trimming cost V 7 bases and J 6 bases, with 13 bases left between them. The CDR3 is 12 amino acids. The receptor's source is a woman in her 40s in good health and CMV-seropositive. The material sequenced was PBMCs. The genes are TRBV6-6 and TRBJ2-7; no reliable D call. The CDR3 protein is CASTPTRREQYF. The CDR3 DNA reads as TGTGCCAGCACCCCCACCAGGCGCGAGCAGTACTTC.